The 16 T cell receptor beta chains reported below all come from one sample, sequenced in a study of shared clonotypes between healthy human individuals. Libraries were prepared by immunoSEQ multiplex PCR; TCRdb keeps only in-frame clonotypes and omits some of them. The data hold about 1 million clones, with around four fifths observed a single time. Sequenced: memory CD4+ T cells sorted from blood. The sample's subset: CD45RA-negative fraction. The receptor set was obtained from a man younger than 35 in good health.

This clone was recorded a few times. The rearrangement links TRBV7-2 to TRBJ1-6, with unresolved D. The V and J ends lost 5 bases and 7 bases respectively, with 18 bases between them. The CDR3 is 16 amino acids. Germline CDR1 reads SGHTA; CDR2 reads FQGNSA. The CDR3 nucleotides read TGTGCCAGCAGCCGATGGTCGGCAGGACTCAATTCACCCCTCCACTTT. The encoded protein is CASSRWSAGLNSPLHF. Full variable domain (rest looked up from reference TRBV7-2 and TRBJ1-6): GAGVSQSPSNKVTEKGKDVELRCDPISGHTALYWYRQSLGQGLEFLIYFQGNSAPDKSGLPSDRFSAERTGGSVSTLTIQRTQQEDSAVYLCASSRWSAGLNSPLHFGNGTRLTVT.

The gene calls are TRBV28 and TRBJ2-4, with D perhaps matching TRBD2 (5 bases). CDR1 is MDHEN, CDR2 SYDVKM, per germline. Trimming removed 4 bases from V and 0 bases from J, with 19 bases in between. This CDR3 spans 18 amino acids. The CDR3 loop is CASSSVPTAEKAKNIQYF. CDR3 in DNA: TGTGCCAGCAGTTCCGTACCTACAGCGGAGAAAGCCAAAAACATTCAGTACTTC. Drawing the rest from reference TRBV28 and TRBJ2-4, the complete variable domain is DVKVTQSSRYLVKRTGEKVFLECVQDMDHENMFWYRQDPGLGLRLIYFSYDVKMKEKGDIPEGYSVSREKKERFSLILESASTNQTSMYLCASSSVPTAEKAKNIQYFGAGTRLSVL.

The rearrangement joins TRBV7-9 to TRBJ2-3; possible D gene TRBD2, 5 bases. The CDR3 length is 15 residues. V was clipped by 6 bases and J by 2 bases, with 15 bases between them. Germline assignment: CDR1 SEHNR and CDR2 FQNEAQ (reference sequence). DNA of the CDR3: TGTGCCAGCAGTTTACCGAGGGAGACCACAGATACGCAGTATTTT. Its translation: CASSLPRETTDTQYF.

For this clone: The junction departs from the called germline gene at one end, perhaps through a read error. J is TRBJ2-5 and V is TRBV7-7; TRBD2 matches 8 bases. Germline lookup yields CDR1 SSHAT and CDR2 FNYEAQ (reference sequence). This CDR3 has 14 amino acids. The CDR3 sequence: CASSFGGGMETQYF. The DNA of the CDR3 is TGTGCTAGCAGCTTCGGGGGGGGCATGGAGACCCAGTACTTC.

This chain connects TRBV2 to TRBJ1-3; tentatively, D is TRBD1 (6 bases). V was shortened by 7 bases and J by 3 bases, with 13 bases between the two germline ends. The CDR3 sequence is 14 residues long. Germline CDR1 and CDR2: SNHLY and FYNNEI. The chain's CDR3 is CASTYTGNGNTIYF. The CDR3 nucleotides are TGTGCCAGCACCTACACAGGGAATGGAAACACCATATATTTT.

The J gene is TRBJ2-1, the V gene TRBV11-3, with D perhaps TRBD1 (5 bases). The V end lost 1 base, the J end lost 7 bases, and 11 bases lay between the germline ends. The CDR3 is made up of 14 amino acids. Germline V CDR1 and CDR2: SGHNT, YENEEA. CDR3: CASSLGTTMNEQFF. DNA for the CDR3: TGTGCCAGCAGCTTAGGGACAACGATGAATGAGCAGTTCTTC.

V gene TRBV5-8 combines with J gene TRBJ1-3; D gene uncertain. Germline loops: CDR1 SGHTS, CDR2 YDEGEE. Trimming left V 2 bases short and J 3 bases short, with 3 bases between. The CDR3 is 12 amino acids. In DNA, the CDR3 is TGTGCCAGCAGCTTCCGTGGAAACACCATATATTTT. It yields the protein CASSFRGNTIYF.

The chain has TRBV6-1 and TRBJ2-1, with 10 bases that match TRBD2. Looked up from germline, CDR1 is MNHNS and CDR2 is SASEGT. V shed 1 base, J shed 10 bases, and the junction held 7 bases outside the gene matches. The CDR3 has 15 residues. The CDR3 region has the DNA TGTGCCAGCAGTGAAGTAGAGCGGGGGGGCTTGGAGCAGTTCTTC. It specifies CASSEVERGGLEQFF.

This clone was seen a single time. This chain joins TRBV7-2 and TRBJ2-7, with TRBD2 matching over 15 bases. The CDR3 consists of 16 residues. Germline assignment: CDR1 SGHTA and CDR2 FQGNSA. The trim removed 5 bases at V and 9 bases at J, leaving 11 bases unmatched. The DNA of the CDR3 is TGTGCCAGCAGCACGGGACTAGCGGGAGGATCGGGCCGGCAGTACTTC. Encoded protein: CASSTGLAGGSGRQYF.

V is TRBV6-1 and J is TRBJ2-5; D gene ambiguous. This CDR3 has 13 amino acids. Trimming cost V 6 bases and J 2 bases, with 10 bases left between them. Germline-derived CDR1 and CDR2 are MNHNS and SASEGT. In DNA form, the CDR3 reads TGTGCCAGCAGCACGGCAGGTCAAGAGACCCAGTACTTC. Translating it yields CASSTAGQETQYF.

The CDR3 is CASRGGLSSYEQYF. The CDR3 bases are TGTGCCAGCAGGGGAGGTCTCAGCTCCTACGAGCAGTACTTC. This chain uses TRBV6-1 with TRBJ2-7; the D gene is possibly TRBD2 (6 bases). Germline V lookup: CDR1 MNHNS, CDR2 SASEGT. The CDR3 runs to 14 residues. The germline V and J ends were trimmed by 6 bases and 0 bases, with 12 bases remaining between them.

The rearrangement joins TRBV6-1 to TRBJ2-4, with 8 bases aligning to TRBD1. This CDR3 is built from 14 residues. V dropped 6 bases and J dropped 4; count of bases not matched to a gene: 5. Germline V gene lookup returns CDR1 MNHNS and CDR2 SASEGT. In DNA form, the CDR3 reads TGTGCCAGCAGAGAGGACAGGGCGAAAAACATTCAGTACTTC. This sequence encodes CASREDRAKNIQYF.

The chain couples TRBV5-1 to TRBJ2-1; 8 nucleotides match TRBD2. The V and J ends lost 4 bases and 8 bases, in that order; junction bases with no gene match: 11. The CDR3 extends over 15 amino acids. From germline, CDR1 is SGHRS and CDR2 YFSETQ. The CDR3 loop is CASSPLAGKVHEQFF. CDR3 nucleotides: TGCGCCAGCAGCCCCTTAGCGGGGAAGGTCCATGAGCAGTTCTTC.

V is TRBV4-1 and J is TRBJ1-2; D gene uncertain. The CDR3 runs 15 residues. CDR1 and CDR2 from the germline V gene are MGHRA and YSYEKL. V lost 0 bases and J lost 0, with 8 bases in between. The CDR3 DNA is TGCGCCAGCAGCCAAGAGAGCACGGCTAACTATGGCTACACCTTC. Amino acid sequence: CASSQESTANYGYTF.

The rearrangement uses TRBV6-1 and TRBJ2-7; 8 nucleotides line up with TRBD2. From germline, CDR1 is MNHNS and CDR2 SASEGT. Trimming removed 6 bases from V and 4 bases from J; junction bases left unmatched: 11. The CDR3 runs 15 residues. CDR3 bases: TGTGCCAGCAGCCGCGAGTTGGGCGGGGGGTACGAGCAGTACTTC. Translation: CASSRELGGGYEQYF.

The chain couples TRBV6-5 to TRBJ2-2; D is ambiguous. This CDR3 comprises 14 residues. Trimming left V 4 bases short and J 1 base short, with 7 bases between. Germline V gives CDR1 MNHEY, CDR2 SVGAGI. The CDR3 protein is CASSSNGNTGELFF. Written as DNA, the CDR3 is TGTGCCAGCAGTTCAAACGGGAACACCGGGGAGCTGTTTTTT.